The rows below give T cell receptor beta chains drawn from one sample of a study of shared clonotypes between healthy human individuals. This table comes from immunoSEQ multiplex PCR, and its TCRdb copy is limited to in-frame clones, with some not included. The sample includes fewer than 850,000 clones, around 72% of them seen just once. Material: memory CD4+ T cells sorted from blood. The receptors derive from a woman in her 30s in good health. Each CDR3 is given with its conserved first and last residue. Each record gives: clone size, J gene, D gene, V gene, CDR3 protein, CDR3 DNA. A D gene is named only where the DNA matches it firmly. The size entry is marked missing in some rows and otherwise reads once, few, many or a size class.

>-|TRBJ2-7|TRBD2|TRBV5-1
CASSLAQRLAGSYEQYF
TGCGCCAGCAGCTTGGCCCAGAGACTAGCGGGATCCTACGAGCAGTACTTC
>-|TRBJ2-7|-|TRBV6-6
CASKVGQAVYEQYF
TGTGCCAGCAAAGTAGGGCAGGCTGTCTACGAGCAGTACTTC
>-|TRBJ2-1|TRBD2|TRBV4-1
CASSQGAGAGLYNEQFF
TGCGCCAGCAGCCAAGGGGCAGGAGCGGGGCTATACAATGAGCAGTTCTTC
>-|TRBJ1-2|-|TRBV2
CASKVGGDGYTF
TGTGCCAGCAAAGTCGGGGGCGATGGCTACACCTTC
>-|TRBJ2-5|TRBD2|TRBV11-2
CASSPFSGSDRETQYF
TGTGCCAGCAGCCCCTTTAGCGGGAGTGATAGGGAGACCCAGTACTTC
>-|TRBJ2-7|TRBD1|TRBV5-4
CASSHRDSPYEQYF
TGTGCCAGCAGCCACCGGGACAGTCCCTACGAGCAGTACTTC
>few|TRBJ2-2|TRBD2|TRBV19
CASSKLADNTGELFF
TGTGCCAGTAGTAAACTAGCGGATAACACCGGGGAGCTGTTTTTT
>-|TRBJ2-1|TRBD2|TRBV7-2
CASSPQPGLAGGWNEQFF
TGTGCCAGCAGTCCCCAACCGGGACTAGCGGGAGGGTGGAATGAGCAGTTCTTC
>-|TRBJ2-1|-|TRBV12-5
CASGLGTAEGEQFF
TGTGCTAGTGGTTTGGGGACAGCGGAGGGTGAGCAGTTCTTC
>-|TRBJ2-3|-|TRBV27
CASGRGGSDTQYF
TGTGCCAGCGGGAGAGGAGGTTCAGATACGCAGTATTTT
>-|TRBJ2-1|TRBD2|TRBV5-1
CASSLEISSGRDNEQFF
TGCGCCAGCTCCTTAGAGATTTCTAGCGGGAGGGACAATGAGCAGTTCTTC
>-|TRBJ2-7|-|TRBV9
CASSPSATYEQYF
TGTGCCAGCAGCCCCAGTGCCACCTACGAGCAGTACTTC
>few|TRBJ1-4|-|TRBV28
CASSYFEIATNEKLFF
TGTGCCAGCAGCTATTTCGAGATCGCAACTAATGAAAAACTGTTTTTT
>-|TRBJ2-7|TRBD2|TRBV2
CASRATSGNIGEQYF
TGTGCCAGCAGGGCAACTAGCGGGAACATAGGGGAGCAGTACTTC
>-|TRBJ1-2|-|TRBV5-1
CASSSLTDGYTF
TGCGCCAGCAGCTCGTTGACAGATGGCTACACCTTC
>-|TRBJ2-1|TRBD2|TRBV6-6
CASSDPGTSGNEQFF
TGTGCCAGCAGTGACCCAGGGACTAGCGGTAATGAGCAGTTCTTC
>few|TRBJ2-1|TRBD2|TRBV2
CASKGAGEVEQFF
TGTGCCAGCAAGGGAGCGGGAGAGGTTGAGCAGTTCTTC
>-|TRBJ1-5|-|TRBV14
CASSKTGDQPQHF
TGTGCCAGCAGCAAGACTGGGGACCAGCCCCAGCATTTT
>-|TRBJ1-3|-|TRBV4-1
CASSPLGVGSSGNTIYF
TGCGCCAGCAGCCCGCTCGGGGTTGGCTCCTCTGGAAACACCATATATTTT
>few|TRBJ2-7|-|TRBV5-1
CASSLGGRNYEQYF
TGCGCCAGCAGCTTGGGAGGGCGGAACTACGAGCAGTACTTC
>-|TRBJ2-3|-|TRBV10-2
CASIPDGGTDTQYF
TGCGCCAGCATTCCCGACGGAGGCACAGATACGCAGTATTTT
>few|TRBJ2-1|TRBD2|TRBV10-3
CAISEQSSGSYNEQFF
TGTGCCATCAGTGAACAGTCTAGCGGGAGCTACAATGAGCAGTTCTTC
>-|TRBJ1-1|-|TRBV28
CASRATADTEAFF
TGTGCCAGCAGGGCTACAGCTGACACTGAAGCTTTCTTT
>-|TRBJ2-1|TRBD2|TRBV5-6
CASSPTGAGVHEQFF
TGTGCCAGCAGCCCAACAGGAGCGGGAGTTCATGAGCAGTTCTTC
>once|TRBJ2-7|-|TRBV11-3
CASSLTGGLRAEQYF
TGTGCCAGCAGCTTAACCGGTGGGTTGAGGGCCGAGCAGTACTTC
>-|TRBJ2-7|TRBD2|TRBV5-6
CASSATAGRDEQYF
TGTGCCAGCAGCGCGACAGCGGGAAGGGACGAGCAGTACTTC
>-|TRBJ1-2|TRBD1|TRBV18
CASSANSGQLAGYTF
TGTGCCAGCTCGGCCAACTCGGGACAGCTCGCGGGCTACACCTTC
>-|TRBJ2-1|-|TRBV5-1
CASSFGGSSYNEQFF
TGCGCCAGCAGCTTTGGGGGAAGTAGTTACAATGAGCAGTTCTTC
>-|TRBJ2-5|-|TRBV7-9
CASSLGRLETQYF
TGTGCCAGCAGCTTAGGGCGGTTGGAGACCCAGTACTTC
>once|TRBJ2-1|TRBD2|TRBV7-6
CASSLERTSGYNEQFF
TGTGCCAGCAGCTTAGAGAGGACTAGCGGCTACAATGAGCAGTTCTTC
>-|TRBJ2-7|TRBD2|TRBV6-1
CASSDKGLAGLYEQYF
TGTGCCAGCAGTGATAAGGGACTAGCGGGACTCTACGAGCAGTACTTC
>-|TRBJ2-7|TRBD1|TRBV2
CASSPGQGYHEQYF
TGTGCCAGCAGCCCGGGACAGGGCTATCACGAGCAGTACTTC
>-|TRBJ2-1|-|TRBV7-9
CASSLLWASEGNEQFF
TGTGCCAGCAGCTTATTATGGGCTAGCGAGGGCAATGAGCAGTTCTTC
>few|TRBJ2-3|-|TRBV20-1
CSAYTDTQYF
TGCAGTGCGTACACAGATACGCAGTATTTT